These 14 T cell receptor beta chains share one sample of origin, sequenced in a study of T-cell memory formation after mild COVID-19. One entry per CDR3 protein results from TCRdb running MiXCR on the 5' RACE reads. Of over 250,000 distinct CDR3 sequences in the sample, 15% were seen once. Sequencing used PBMCs or a T cell subset sorted from them (not recorded which). Receptor source: a man younger than 35 who had mild COVID-19 (a few samples of this study predate the infection). Cell type and time point are not known.

This clonotype came up many times. The genes are TRBV11-2 and TRBJ2-1, with unresolved D. Trimming removed 1 base from V and 4 bases from J, with 14 bases in between. The CDR3 has 16 residues. Germline CDR1 and CDR2: SGHAT and FQNNGV. CDR3 residues: CASSLVPGGFYNEQFF. For the CDR3, the DNA is TGTGCCAGCAGCTTAGTCCCGGGCGGCTTTTACAATGAGCAGTTCTTC.

The chain links TRBV20-1 to TRBJ2-7, with 13 bases matching TRBD2. CDR1 is DFQATT and CDR2 is SNEGSKA in the germline V gene (reference sequence). V trimming: 5 bases; J trimming: 3 bases; junction bases outside the gene matches: 4. The CDR3 loop spans 14 amino acids. This CDR3 reads CSASTSGGFYEQYV. In nucleotides, the CDR3 is TGCAGTGCTTCGACTAGCGGGGGGTTCTACGAGCAGTACGTC.

This clonotype was counted a few times. The rearrangement joins TRBV18 to TRBJ2-5, with D perhaps being TRBD1 or TRBD2 (5 bases each). The germline V gene has CDR1 KGHSH and CDR2 LQKENI. V was pared by 2 bases and J by 7 bases, with 14 bases between. This CDR3 has 14 residues. The CDR3 sequence is CASSPDSGGWTQYF. In DNA form, the CDR3 reads TGTGCCAGCTCACCAGACAGCGGTGGGTGGACCCAGTACTTC.

This clonotype was recorded a few times. The chain joins TRBV2 to TRBJ2-3, with D hard to call. Looked up from germline, CDR1 is SNHLY and CDR2 is FYNNEI. The V and J ends lost 4 bases and 2 bases respectively, with 4 bases between them. The CDR3 consists of 12 residues. The CDR3 here is CASSGDTDTQYF. The CDR3 nucleotides read TGTGCCAGCAGTGGGGACACAGATACGCAGTATTTT.

This clonotype was observed at least ten times. The chain employs TRBV5-1 and TRBJ1-1; D not resolved. The CDR3 length is 13 residues. The V end lost 5 bases, the J end lost 1 base, and 9 bases lay between the germline ends. Germline V gene lookup returns CDR1 SGHRS and CDR2 YFSETQ. The CDR3 here is CASRYMANTEAFF. CDR3 nucleotides: TGCGCCAGCAGGTACATGGCGAACACTGAAGCTTTCTTT.

The chain links TRBV7-2 to TRBJ2-5; TRBD1 aligns across 9 bases. This CDR3 is built from 16 residues. Trimming removed 2 bases from V and 5 bases from J; junction bases left unmatched: 9. CDR1 and CDR2 (germline): SGHTA, FQGNSA. CDR3 in amino acids: CASSLSTGGAGETQYF. The DNA for the CDR3 is TGTGCCAGCAGCTTATCTACAGGGGGCGCGGGGGAGACCCAGTACTTC.

This chain links TRBV5-1 with TRBJ1-1, with a tentative D call TRBD1 (5 bases). Trimming left V 4 bases short and J 3 bases short, with 13 bases between. This CDR3 has 14 amino acids. CDR1 SGHRS and CDR2 YFSETQ come from the germline V gene. The CDR3 here is CASSGGTGHTEAFF. The CDR3 DNA reads as TGCGCCAGCAGCGGCGGGACGGGACACACTGAAGCTTTCTTT.

The CDR3 bases are TGTGCCAGCAGCCAAGATATTCAAGCGGGGGGAAACACGGCGCAGTATTTT. Translating it yields CASSQDIQAGGNTAQYF. The chain combines TRBV4-2 with TRBJ2-3; 9 bases map to TRBD2. Trimming took 0 bases from V and 10 from J; bases not matched to a gene: 14. The CDR3 consists of 17 residues. Germline loops: CDR1 LGHNA, CDR2 YNFKEQ.

V gene TRBV6-6 combines with J gene TRBJ2-7; D call uncertain. CDR1 is MNHNY, CDR2 SVGAGI, per germline (reference sequence). Trimming left V 0 bases short and J 3 bases short, with 9 bases between. This CDR3 spans 14 amino acids. For the CDR3, the DNA is TGTGCCAGCAGTTACTCTTCCTATAACTACGAGCAGTACGTC. Protein: CASSYSSYNYEQYV.

This clonotype was observed a handful of times. The chain is built from TRBV20-1 and TRBJ2-1; D is possibly TRBD1 (6 bases). The CDR3 covers 14 residues. Germline values: CDR1 DFQATT, CDR2 SNEGSKA (reference sequence). Trimming took off 2 bases at V and 7 bases at J, with 15 bases between the two ends. CDR3 loop: CSARSSQGANEQFF. DNA of the CDR3: TGCAGTGCTAGATCCTCACAGGGAGCGAATGAGCAGTTCTTC.

The sample holds a few counts of this clonotype. V gene TRBV5-1 combines with J gene TRBJ2-1, with 8 bases aligning to TRBD2. Looked up from germline, CDR1 is SGHRS and CDR2 is YFSETQ. This CDR3 comprises 14 residues. Trimming took 7 bases from V and 6 from J; bases not matched to a gene: 9. The CDR3 DNA sequence: TGCGCCAGCTCGCCGGGGGGGGGTATCAATGAGCAGTTCTTC. Its protein is CASSPGGGINEQFF.

This clonotype appeared a few times. This chain uses TRBV4-2 with TRBJ2-7; 9 nucleotides match TRBD1. Trimming took 3 bases from V and 2 from J; bases not matched to a gene: 5. The length of the CDR3 is 15 residues. Per the germline V gene, CDR1 is LGHNA and CDR2 is YNFKEQ. In DNA, the CDR3 is TGTGCCAGCAGCCAGGAAGGACAGGGGCCCTACGAGCAGTACGTC. Translation gives CASSQEGQGPYEQYV.

This sequence joins TRBV2 and TRBJ2-4, with D uncertain. This CDR3 comprises 17 residues. The V and J ends lost 1 base and 0 bases respectively, with 13 bases between them. Germline V CDR1 and CDR2: SNHLY, FYNNEI. The CDR3 is CASSEGQLWLAKNIQYF. In DNA form, the CDR3 reads TGTGCCAGCAGTGAAGGGCAACTATGGCTAGCCAAAAACATTCAGTACTTC.

The table lists this clonotype with a count of one. The rearrangement joins TRBV6-6 to TRBJ1-4; no firm D call. Germline CDR1 reads MNHNY; CDR2 reads SVGAGI (reference sequence). Trimming removed 6 bases at V and 4 bases at J, with 21 bases between. This CDR3 spans 17 amino acids. The CDR3 DNA reads TGTGCCAGCAGATCCCGTGGAACCGTTAACCTTAATGAAAAACTGTTTTTT. Translating gives CASRSRGTVNLNEKLFF.